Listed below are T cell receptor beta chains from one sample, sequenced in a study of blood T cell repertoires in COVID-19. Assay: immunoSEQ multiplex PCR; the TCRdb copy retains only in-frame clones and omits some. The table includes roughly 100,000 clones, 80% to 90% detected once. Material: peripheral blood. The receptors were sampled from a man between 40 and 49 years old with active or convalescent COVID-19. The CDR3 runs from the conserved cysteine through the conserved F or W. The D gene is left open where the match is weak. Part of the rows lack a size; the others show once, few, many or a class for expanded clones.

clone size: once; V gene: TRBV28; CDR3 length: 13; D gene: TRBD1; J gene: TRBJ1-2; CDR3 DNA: TGTGCCACTACGGGACAGGGAGTCTATGGCTACACCTTC; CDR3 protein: CATTGQGVYGYTF
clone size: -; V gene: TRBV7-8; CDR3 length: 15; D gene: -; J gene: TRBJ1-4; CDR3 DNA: TGTGCCAGCAGCTTAGGACAGTTCCCTAATGAAAAACTGTTTTTT; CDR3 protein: CASSLGQFPNEKLFF
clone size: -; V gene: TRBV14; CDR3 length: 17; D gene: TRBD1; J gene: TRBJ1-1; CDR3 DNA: TGTGCCAGCAGCCGAGCCCCCGGGACAGAGATGAACACTGAAGCTTTCTTT; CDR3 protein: CASSRAPGTEMNTEAFF
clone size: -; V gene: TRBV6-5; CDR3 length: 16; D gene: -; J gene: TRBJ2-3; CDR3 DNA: TGTGCCAGCAGTTACTCGAGGCAATCTATATCAGATACGCAGTATTTT; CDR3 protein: CASSYSRQSISDTQYF
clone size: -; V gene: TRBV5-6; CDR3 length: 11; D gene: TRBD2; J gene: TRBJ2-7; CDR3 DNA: TGTGCCAGCAGCTCGTCTAGCGGGCAGTACTTC; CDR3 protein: CASSSSSGQYF
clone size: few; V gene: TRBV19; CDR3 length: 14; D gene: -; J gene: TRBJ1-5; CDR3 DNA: TGTGCCAGTAGACCCGGAGGAGCCAATCAGCCCCAGCATTTT; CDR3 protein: CASRPGGANQPQHF
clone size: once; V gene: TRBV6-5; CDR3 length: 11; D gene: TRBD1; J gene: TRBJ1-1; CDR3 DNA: TGTGCCAGCACCGGACAGGGTGGCGCTTTCTTT; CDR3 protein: CASTGQGGAFF
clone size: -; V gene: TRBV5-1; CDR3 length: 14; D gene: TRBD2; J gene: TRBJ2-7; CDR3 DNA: TGCGCCAGCAGCATTAGCGGGGGCCCCTACGAGCAGTACTTC; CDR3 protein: CASSISGGPYEQYF
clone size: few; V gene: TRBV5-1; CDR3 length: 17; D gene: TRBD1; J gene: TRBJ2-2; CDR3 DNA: TGCGCCAGCAGCTGGACGACCATAACAGGGGACACCGGGGAGCTGTTTTTT; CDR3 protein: CASSWTTITGDTGELFF
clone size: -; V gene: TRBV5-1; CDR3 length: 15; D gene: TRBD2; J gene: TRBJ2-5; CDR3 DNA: TGCGCCAGCAGCTCGGGACTAGCGGGGCAAGAGACCCAGTACTTC; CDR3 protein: CASSSGLAGQETQYF
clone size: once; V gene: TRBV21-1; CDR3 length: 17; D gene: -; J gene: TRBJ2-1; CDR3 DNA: TGTGCCAGCAGCAAAGCGCTGGCGGGGGGGCCCAGGAATGAGCAGTTCTTC; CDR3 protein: CASSKALAGGPRNEQFF
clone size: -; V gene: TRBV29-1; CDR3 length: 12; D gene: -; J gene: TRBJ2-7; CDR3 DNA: TGCAGCGTAGACATGGGACATCACGAGCAGTACTTC; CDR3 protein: CSVDMGHHEQYF
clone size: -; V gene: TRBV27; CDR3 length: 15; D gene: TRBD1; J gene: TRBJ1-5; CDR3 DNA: TGTGCCAGCAGGACAGGGGGCGAAGGTGGGCAGCCCCAGCATTTT; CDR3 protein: CASRTGGEGGQPQHF
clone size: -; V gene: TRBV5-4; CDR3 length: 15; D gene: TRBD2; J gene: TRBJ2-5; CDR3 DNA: TGTGCCAGCAGCTTAGGGCGGGGGAGAGGAGAGACCCAGTACTTC; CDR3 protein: CASSLGRGRGETQYF